These 31 T cell receptor beta chains were sequenced from one sample in a study of blood T cells in healthy people across ages. For the second PCR, which ran for roughly 7 to 11 cycles, a sample-barcoded 5' primer and a J-beta primer mix were used. TCRdb re-analysed the 5' RACE reads in MiXCR, keeping a single row per CDR3 protein. The table lists roughly 1 million distinct CDR3 sequences, under 30% of them singletons, with 0.75% in the top ten. The sample also formed part of further work on T cells of mothers and their children.

Input material: blood. The source is a girl aged 2 to 9 in good health.

The chain joins TRBV7-2 to TRBJ2-2; D call uncertain. This CDR3 is built from 13 residues. Germline CDR1 SGHTA, CDR2 FQGNSA. The V end was cut by 4 bases, the J end by 6 bases, with 9 bases between. CDR3 nucleotide sequence: TGTGCCAGCAGCTCCCGGCGGTCCGGGGAGCTGTTTTTT. Translation gives CASSSRRSGELFF.

The CDR3 is CATTSAGTEAFF. CDR3 bases: TGTGCCACCACTTCCGCAGGGACTGAAGCTTTCTTT. This chain links TRBV18 with TRBJ1-1; a weak D match, TRBD1 (5 bases). Germline V lookup: CDR1 KGHSH, CDR2 LQKENI. The V end was cut by 10 bases, the J end by 5 bases, with 14 bases between. The CDR3 length is 12 residues.

The genes are TRBV29-1 and TRBJ2-1; possible D gene TRBD1, 6 bases. The germline V and J ends were trimmed by 7 bases and 0 bases, with 16 bases remaining between them. CDR3 length: 15 amino acids. The V gene's germline CDR1 is SQVTM and CDR2 ANQGSEA. The CDR3 DNA follows: TGCAGCGCCCCCCCCCAGGGGTACTCCTACAATGAGCAGTTCTTC. Translating gives CSAPPQGYSYNEQFF.

The V and J genes are TRBV7-2 and TRBJ1-1, with 8 positions matching TRBD1. Germline values: CDR1 SGHTA, CDR2 FQGNSA. J was trimmed by 0 bases and V by 6 bases; bases with no gene match: 9. The CDR3 is made up of 16 amino acids. The CDR3 nucleotides read TGTGCCAGCAGTACCGGGACAGGTTTCATGAACACTGAAGCTTTCTTT. Translation: CASSTGTGFMNTEAFF.

The rearrangement uses TRBV6-1 and TRBJ2-3; D tentatively fits TRBD1 or TRBD2 (5 bases each). Trimming took 6 bases from V and 11 from J, leaving 15 bases between them. The CDR3 sequence is 12 residues long. From germline, CDR1 is MNHNS and CDR2 SASEGT. In DNA form, the CDR3 reads TGTGCCAGCAGCAGAAAGCCGGGACGGCAGTATTTT. It is translated as CASSRKPGRQYF.

The V and J genes are TRBV6-5 and TRBJ2-2; TRBD2 agrees at 12 bases. CDR3 length equals 15 residues. V shed 6 bases and J 5 bases; nucleotides not matched to a gene: 4. The germline V gene encodes CDR1 MNHEY and CDR2 SVGAGI. CDR3 in amino acids: CASSRLAGETGELFF. CDR3 nucleotides: TGTGCCAGCAGCAGACTAGCGGGAGAAACCGGGGAGCTGTTTTTT.

The rearrangement links TRBV28 to TRBJ1-1; D possibly corresponds to TRBD1 (5 bases). There are 15 residues in the CDR3. CDR1 MDHEN and CDR2 SYDVKM come from the germline V gene. The V gene lost 4 bases and the J gene lost 0 bases, with 12 bases spanning the gap. The CDR3 is CASSWGTEMNTEAFF. DNA for the CDR3: TGTGCCAGCAGTTGGGGGACCGAAATGAACACTGAAGCTTTCTTT.

The V gene is TRBV5-1, the J gene TRBJ2-1; D perhaps matches TRBD2 (6 bases). The CDR3 has 16 residues. V gave up 5 bases and J gave up 4 bases, with 19 bases separating them. Per germline, CDR1 SGHRS and CDR2 YFSETQ. The CDR3 nucleotides are TGCGCCAGCAGAGCAGTGGCGGGCCGGGAGTACAATGAGCAGTTCTTC. It codes for CASRAVAGREYNEQFF.

The CDR3 DNA sequence: TGCGCCAGCAGCTTGGTTGTTAGGCGGACAGGGGTACAGACTGAAGCTTTCTTT. Its protein is CASSLVVRRTGVQTEAFF. The chain links TRBV5-1 to TRBJ1-1, with 9 bases fitting TRBD1. The length of the CDR3 is 18 residues. V lost 0 bases and J lost 5; bases outside the gene matches: 14. Per germline, CDR1 SGHRS and CDR2 YFSETQ.

J is TRBJ1-1 and V is TRBV29-1; D gene ambiguous. The germline V gene has CDR1 SQVTM and CDR2 ANQGSEA. The CDR3 runs to 14 residues. Trimming cost V 5 bases and J 1 base, with 14 bases left between them. The CDR3 nucleotides read TGCAGCGTTTCCGGGAGATTAGCGAACACTGAAGCTTTCTTT. Amino acid sequence: CSVSGRLANTEAFF.

The rearrangement links TRBV27 to TRBJ2-1; 7 positions agree with TRBD1. From germline, CDR1 is MNHEY and CDR2 SMNVEV (reference sequence). The CDR3 loop spans 14 amino acids. J lost 5 bases, V lost 5 bases, and 6 bases had no gene match. This chain's CDR3 is CASSDRDSDNEQFF. CDR3 bases: TGTGCCAGCAGTGACCGGGACAGTGACAATGAGCAGTTCTTC.

There are a few counts of this clonotype. The gene calls are TRBV5-5 and TRBJ2-1, with a possible D match to TRBD1 (5 bases). CDR1 and CDR2 (germline): SGHKS, YYEKEE (reference sequence). The CDR3 extends over 15 amino acids. Trimming left V 3 bases short and J 3 bases short, with 13 bases between. CDR3 loop: CASSSDDSSYNEQFF. The CDR3 DNA reads as TGTGCCAGCAGCTCAGACGACAGCAGCTACAATGAGCAGTTCTTC.

Only a few counts were recorded for this clonotype. The CDR3 sequence: CSARDRGQAPEAFF. CDR3 nucleotides: TGCAGTGCTAGAGATCGAGGACAGGCCCCTGAAGCTTTCTTT. The J gene is TRBJ1-1, the V gene TRBV20-1; 7 nucleotides agree with TRBD1. Germline V gene sequence: CDR1 DFQATT, CDR2 SNEGSKA (reference sequence). The CDR3 is 14 residues long. J was trimmed by 6 bases and V by 0 bases; bases with no gene match: 7.

In its sample, this clonotype was seen a few times. This chain links TRBV5-1 with TRBJ2-1; D assignment may be TRBD1 or TRBD2 (5 bases each). Trimming stripped 4 bases from V and 5 bases from J, with 25 bases between. The CDR3 runs 18 residues. The germline CDR1 and CDR2 sequences are SGHRS and YFSETQ. CDR3 protein: CASSARDAVLEVNNEQFF. CDR3 coding DNA: TGCGCCAGCAGCGCCCGGGACGCCGTTCTGGAGGTAAACAATGAGCAGTTCTTC.

There are a few counts of this clonotype. The chain employs TRBV7-9 and TRBJ2-7; TRBD1 matches 8 bases. The CDR3 length is 14 residues. The junction had 8 bases not matched to a gene; V was cut back by 3 bases and J by 7 bases. Per germline, CDR1 SEHNR and CDR2 FQNEAQ (reference sequence). The CDR3 DNA sequence: TGTGCCAGCAGCTTGGACAGGGCGAGAGGGGAGCAGTACTTC. Translating it yields CASSLDRARGEQYF.

This clonotype was detected only a few times. V is TRBV5-1 and J is TRBJ2-1; maybe TRBD1 (5 bases). This CDR3 contains 13 residues. Trimming stripped 4 bases from V and 9 bases from J, with 14 bases between. CDR1 is SGHRS, CDR2 YFSETQ, per germline. CDR3 bases: TGCGCCAGCAGCCCGGTTGGGGCGATTGAGCAGTTCTTC. Protein sequence: CASSPVGAIEQFF.

The chain joins TRBV10-3 to TRBJ2-1; D is perhaps TRBD2 (6 bases). The CDR3 runs to 13 residues. Looked up from germline, CDR1 is ENHRY and CDR2 is SYGVKD. V shed 4 bases and J shed 5 bases, with 9 bases lying between them. The CDR3 DNA is TGTGCCATCAGTGGGGGACTGAACAATGAGCAGTTCTTC. It translates to CAISGGLNNEQFF.

This rearrangement joins TRBV6-5 to TRBJ2-5; TRBD2 might be the D (6 bases). The CDR3 length is 15 residues. The germline gives CDR1 MNHEY, CDR2 SVGAGI. V gave up 4 bases and J gave up 0 bases, with 12 bases separating them. DNA of the CDR3: TGTGCCAGCAGTTCCGGTAGCGGTTACCAAGAGACCCAGTACTTC. Protein sequence: CASSSGSGYQETQYF.

This clonotype was counted a few times. The gene calls are TRBV3-1 and TRBJ2-3; D possibly uses TRBD1 or TRBD2 (6 bases each). The CDR3 runs to 19 residues. The V end lost 0 bases, the J end lost 6 bases, and 25 bases lay between the germline ends. CDR1 and CDR2 from the germline V gene are LGHDT and YNNKEL (reference sequence). The CDR3 loop is CASSQEEGVTRGIRDTQYF. The CDR3 DNA follows: TGTGCCAGCAGCCAAGAGGAAGGAGTGACTAGGGGGATCCGGGATACGCAGTATTTT.

The chain uses TRBV6-1 and TRBJ2-7; 10 bases agree with TRBD1. This CDR3 region has 13 residues. CDR1 is MNHNS and CDR2 is SASEGT in the germline V gene. V dropped 4 bases and J dropped 6; count of bases not matched to a gene: 3. The CDR3 reads CASSADRGLEQYF. The CDR3 bases are TGTGCCAGCAGTGCCGACAGGGGGCTCGAGCAGTACTTC.

Only a few counts were recorded for this clonotype. The J gene is TRBJ1-1, the V gene TRBV6-6, with no clear D. This CDR3 has 15 residues. Germline V gives CDR1 MNHNY, CDR2 SVGAGI (reference sequence). Trimming removed 0 bases at V and 1 base at J, with 9 bases between. In DNA form, the CDR3 reads TGTGCCAGCAGTTACTCGCCGGGCACGAACACTGAAGCTTTCTTT. Encoded protein: CASSYSPGTNTEAFF.

This clonotype was detected many times. The chain uses TRBV6-4 and TRBJ2-1; tentative D call: TRBD2 (5 bases). There are 15 residues in the CDR3. V was trimmed by 0 bases and J by 0 bases, leaving 6 bases between them. Germline V lookup: CDR1 MRHNA, CDR2 SNTAGT. CDR3 loop: CASSDSSGSYNEQFF. The DNA of the CDR3 is TGTGCCAGCAGTGACTCGAGCGGCTCCTACAATGAGCAGTTCTTC.

This clonotype has ten or more counts. V usage is TRBV7-2 and J usage is TRBJ2-1; 8 bases map to TRBD2. CDR1 SGHTA and CDR2 FQGNSA come from the germline V gene. Trimming took 1 base from V and 2 from J; bases not matched to a gene: 1. This CDR3 contains 15 residues. The CDR3 loop is CASSLVGLAYNEQFF. The CDR3 DNA is TGTGCCAGCAGCTTAGTGGGACTAGCCTACAATGAGCAGTTCTTC. The variable domain in full, with the rest retrieved from reference TRBV7-2 and TRBJ2-1, is GAGVSQSPSNKVTEKGKDVELRCDPISGHTALYWYRQSLGQGLEFLIYFQGNSAPDKSGLPSDRFSAERTGGSVSTLTIQRTQQEDSAVYLCASSLVGLAYNEQFFGPGTRLTVL.

The chain couples TRBV20-1 to TRBJ2-1; D is tentatively TRBD1 or TRBD2 (6 bases each). This CDR3 region has 15 residues. Germline CDR1 and CDR2: DFQATT and SNEGSKA (reference sequence). Trimming took off 1 base at V and 4 bases at J, with 14 bases between the two ends. The DNA for the CDR3 is TGCAGTGCTAGAGTTCAGGGGACTTTTTACAATGAGCAGTTCTTC. Translated, it gives CSARVQGTFYNEQFF.

With regard to this clonotype: At one of its ends the junction is not consistent with the germline gene, which may arise from a read error. V is TRBV12-5 and J is TRBJ2-2, with 7 bases that match TRBD2. This CDR3 contains 13 residues. Germline V gene data show CDR1 as LGHNT and CDR2 as FRNRAP. The CDR3: CASGWGGTGELLF. In DNA, the CDR3 is TGTGCTAGTGGTTGGGGGGGGACCGGGGAGCTGCTTTTT.

The CDR3 DNA sequence: TGTGCCAGCAGTTTCGTTCGGGGAGGACAGGGGGCTTCCGGCGCAGATACGCAGTATTTT. Its translation is CASSFVRGGQGASGADTQYF. V gene TRBV12-3 or TRBV12-4 combines with J gene TRBJ2-3; 11 nucleotides line up with TRBD1. The CDR3 totals 20 residues. V shed 3 bases, J shed 4 bases, and the junction held 18 bases outside the gene matches.

This clonotype was seen a handful of times. CDR3 in DNA: TGTGCCACCCGACAGGCCGAAGAGACCCAGTACTTC. It codes for CATRQAEETQYF. The J gene is TRBJ2-5, the V gene TRBV19, with D maybe TRBD1 (6 bases). Germline-derived CDR1 and CDR2 are LNHDA and SQIVND (reference sequence). Trimming cost V 10 bases and J 3 bases, with 12 bases left between them. This CDR3 is 12 amino acids long.

The rearrangement links TRBV20-1 to TRBJ2-5; TRBD2 aligns across 7 bases. The CDR3 consists of 16 residues. The germline V gene has CDR1 DFQATT and CDR2 SNEGSKA (reference sequence). The ends lost 0 bases at V and 2 bases at J; junction bases unmatched: 9. The CDR3 spells CSARDLVSGAQETQYF. The CDR3 DNA reads TGCAGTGCTAGAGATCTTGTCAGCGGGGCACAAGAGACCCAGTACTTC.

This chain uses TRBV5-1 with TRBJ2-5; TRBD1 agrees at 9 bases. The DNA end is a closer match to TRBJ2-1, so the J assignment may be wrong. Germline loops: CDR1 SGHRS, CDR2 YFSETQ. This CDR3 spans 14 amino acids. The CDR3 sequence is CASSFDRGNDGQFF. In DNA, the CDR3 is TGCGCCAGCAGCTTCGACAGGGGGAACGATGGGCAGTTCTTC.

The rearrangement joins TRBV7-9 to TRBJ1-1; D perhaps matches TRBD1 (5 bases). This CDR3 has 10 residues. V gave up 2 bases and J gave up 10 bases, with 5 bases separating them. The V gene's germline CDR1 is SEHNR and CDR2 FQNEAQ (reference sequence). For the CDR3, the DNA is TGTGCCAGCAGCTTAAGGGGAGCTTTCTTT. This encodes CASSLRGAFF.

The J gene is TRBJ2-7, the V gene TRBV28; perhaps TRBD1 as D (6 bases). CDR1 and CDR2 (germline): MDHEN, SYDVKM. V lost 2 bases, J lost 6 bases, and 17 bases lay in between. This CDR3 is 15 amino acids long. The CDR3 nucleotides are TGTGCCAGCAGTTTAATTTTAGGGGGAACTAGCGAGCAGTACTTC. It translates to CASSLILGGTSEQYF.